This passage covers 2 T cell receptor beta chains from one sample sequenced in a study of blood T cell repertoires in COVID-19. Generated by immunoSEQ multiplex PCR, the TCRdb table keeps only in-frame clones and is missing some. The sample includes roughly 330,000 clones, 70% to 90% seen only once; the top ten take approximately 5.3%. Sequencing input: PBMCs or T cells enriched from blood (not recorded which). These receptors were taken from a woman aged 25 to 45 who had recovered from COVID-19.

The chain couples TRBV14 to TRBJ2-7, with D perhaps matching TRBD1 (6 bases). CDR3 length equals 14 residues. CDR1 is SGHDN and CDR2 is FVKESK in the germline V gene. Deletions cut 2 bases from V and 3 bases from J, with 11 bases between. CDR3 DNA sequence: TGTGCCAGCAGCCAACTCCGCAGGGGCTACGAGCAGTACTTC. Its protein is CASSQLRRGYEQYF.

This clone occurred a few times. The V call is TRBV28, the J call TRBJ1-1; D is uncertain. Germline V gene sequence: CDR1 MDHEN, CDR2 SYDVKM. Trimming pared 6 bases from V and 6 bases from J, leaving 8 bases between. This CDR3 region has 11 residues. The CDR3: CASSQFPEAFF. CDR3 in DNA: TGTGCCAGCAGCCAGTTCCCTGAAGCTTTCTTT.